This TCR beta chain was documented in a study of blood T cell repertoires in COVID-19. Study processing details: It was from reference gene primer amplification that nucleated cell counts were estimated. Sequencing used immunoSEQ multiplex PCR; TCRdb keeps in-frame clones, though not all of them. V and J calls and clone size are given by that table; D and trimming were obtained from the DNA. The sample consists of around 20,000 clones, around 88% of them appearing once. The CDR3 is 13 residues long. The sequencing input was PBMCs or T cells enriched from blood (not recorded which). This clonotype originated in a woman in her 30s who had recovered from COVID-19. The chain couples TRBV7-5 to TRBJ1-4. TRBV7-5 is an annotated pseudogene. CDR3 amino acids: CARSTDSDEKLFF. The DNA of the CDR3 is TGTGCCAGAAGCACGGACTCAGATGAAAAACTGTTTTTT.